This TCR beta chain was observed in a study of blood T cell repertoires in COVID-19. Study-level information: Samples came from the United States, Italy and Spain, spanning acute and convalescent COVID-19.

Per the study methods: Amplification of reference gene primers was used by the study to estimate nucleated cell counts. Method: immunoSEQ multiplex PCR; TCRdb's copy keeps in-frame clones and lacks some. For V, J and clone size, that table is used; D and trimming come from the DNA. The profile shows 140,000 to 150,000 clones, roughly 87% of them singletons. Deletions cut 0 bases from V and 9 bases from J, with 8 bases between. The CDR3 contains 13 residues. The germline gives CDR1 MRHNA, CDR2 SNTAGT. Material for sequencing was peripheral blood. The chain links TRBV6-4 to TRBJ1-4; maybe TRBD1 (5 bases). The clonotype comes from a woman aged 45 to 65 with acute or convalescent COVID-19. CDR3 sequence reads: CASSDSAGKKLFF. In DNA form, the CDR3 reads TGTGCCAGCAGTGACTCCGCAGGGAAAAAACTGTTTTTT.